The entry below gives a single T cell receptor (beta chain) sequence along with its context. The V end was cut by 0 bases, the J end by 7 bases, with 10 bases between. CDR3 length: 14 amino acids. CDR1 and CDR2 from the germline V gene are SGHNT and YENEEA. The table came from immunoSEQ multiplex PCR; TCRdb's copy has only in-frame clones and leaves some out. The table includes approximately 280,000 clones, approximately 90% detected once. The data are from a study of blood T cell repertoires in COVID-19. Study in general: Acute and convalescent COVID-19 specimens originated in the United States, Italy and Spain.

This chain links TRBV11-3 with TRBJ2-1; perhaps TRBD1 as D (6 bases). The sequenced material came from peripheral blood. The TCR was taken from a woman under 40 with COVID-19, enrolled during active disease. CDR3 amino acids: CASSLEGHMNEQFF. The CDR3 DNA sequence: TGTGCCAGCAGCTTAGAGGGACATATGAATGAGCAGTTCTTC.